This T cell receptor beta chain was sequenced in a study of blood T cell repertoires in COVID-19 (dated by TCRdb to 2019 to 2021). About the investigation overall: Samples covering the acute and convalescent phases of COVID-19 were provided by collaborators in the United States, Italy and Spain. The samples were drawn from two sources: the first 160 participants of the ongoing ImmuneRACE study, and 950 to 1,500 subjects contributed by 6 global collaborators. The material from the prospective study consisted of cDNA or gDNA derived from T cells, B-cell-depleted T cells, or PBMCs. Deeply sampled blood TCRbeta repertoires from subjects exposed to, actively infected with, or recovered from COVID-19 were included in the dataset. Where HLA class I and class II types were available, the types were taken from metadata supplied by the sample provider, not from assay-based typing. The sample metadata nearly always contained a de-identified subject ID, COVID-19 status, age in years and sex. The repertoires were released in a freely available public database meant as a resource for research on the immune response to SARS-CoV-2. Beyond this particular receptor, the publication reports: The amount of clinical and demographic metadata varied by source and participant and was provided uncurated.

TCRbeta CDR3 regions were amplified from genomic DNA using the immunoSEQ Assay, a bias-controlled multiplex PCR. The study's processing was this. Nucleated cell counts per sample were estimated from amplification of reference gene primers within the assay. Sequence reads were collapsed and filtered to measure the absolute abundance of every unique TCRbeta CDR3 rearrangement. Productive Simpson clonality was computed per sample as the square root of Simpson's diversity index over productive rearrangements. This immuneACCESS table, as held by TCRdb, lists in-frame sequences with V and J called but not all clones. Of the missing ones, under half trace to an unresolved V gene in checked studies; the others have no known cause. V, J and clone size were drawn from that table, and D and trimming were deduced from the DNA. Counted in this sample were 380,000 or so clones; approximately 85% of them appeared once. The ten largest account for around 1.9% of the sample.

Reading the germline V gene gives CDR1 SGHAT and CDR2 FQNNGV. Including the terminal cysteine and phenylalanine, the CDR3 comprises 16 residues. Of the read, only the CDR3 DNA is kept; its 48 bases are in frame from base 1. The junction shows trimming of 5 bases on V and 1 base on J, and the gene matches do not reach 4 bases of it. About this clone: Its antigen target is currently unknown. Nothing much larger sits one base from this clone, and base qualities are not available.

In the prospective study, participants were 18 to 89 years old, resided in approximately 22 geographic areas of the United States, and were enrolled through a virtual design. To assign participants to cohorts, the prospective study relied on clinical history that participants themselves reported in a screening survey and a study questionnaire. Each participant in the prospective study had whole blood, serum and a nasopharyngeal or oropharyngeal swab collected by mobile phlebotomists. Participants in the prospective study had the option to provide additional blood draws and questionnaires over a roughly 2-month period. Blood samples from the prospective study were shipped frozen or at room temperature prior to DNA extraction.

Sequencing used PBMCs or T cells enriched from blood (not recorded which). The chain is encoded by TRBV11-2 joined to TRBJ2-2, with 10 bases aligning to TRBD2. The TCR was taken from a woman in her 40s with acute COVID-19. In nucleotides, the sequence is TGTGCCAGCAGCCTTGGACTAGCGGTGAACACCGGGGAGCTGTTTTTT. This codes for CASSLGLAVNTGELFF.